The clone carrying this T cell receptor (beta chain) has at least ten counts. The antigen remains undetermined. The record originates from a study of T cells after yellow fever vaccination. About the research overall: In the case of low-cell-number fractions, SMART-Seq v4 Ultra Low Input was used for preparation. General observations from the study: The bulk population could contribute abundant contaminating clonotypes to FACS-sorted repertoires. Weaker, the secondary response had a peak occurring faster, on day 5 versus 15.

TCR cDNA was made by 5'RACE template switching, adding a universal primer site and UMIs. TCRdb called the 5' RACE reads again in MiXCR, with one record for every CDR3 protein. The repertoire consists of hundreds of thousands of distinct CDR3 sequences, with under 15% occurring once and the leading ten covering 2.5% to 3.5%. The sequences come from CD4+ T cells sorted from PBMCs, collected 15 days after the yellow fever booster vaccination. The clonotype was recovered from a man between 18 and 35 years old who received the YFV17D yellow fever vaccine.

The CDR3 bases are TGTGCCAGCAGCCAAGATTTGGAGTGGAGATCTGGGGCCAACGTCCTGACTTTC. Translation gives CASSQDLEWRSGANVLTF. The V and J genes are TRBV4-2 and TRBJ2-6; D not certain. Trimming took off 0 bases at V and 1 base at J, with 13 bases between the two ends. The V gene's germline CDR1 is LGHNA and CDR2 YNFKEQ. The CDR3 covers 18 residues.